The 18 T cell receptor beta chains below were found in one sample sequenced in a study of breast tumors, draining lymph nodes, adjacent tissues. The lymph nodes were axillary draining lymph nodes from breast cancer patients. TCRdb used MiXCR to reprocess the multiplex PCR reads, holding one entry per CDR3 protein. The sample carries 150,000 to 200,000 distinct CDR3 sequences, 33% recorded once. The sequenced material came from axillary lymph node tissue. The receptors shown here come from a female donor with breast cancer. Some clones in this sample may be carry-over from other donors' samples.

In its sample, this clonotype was seen many times. The chain combines TRBV3-1 with TRBJ2-1; 7 bases are a match to TRBD2. Looked up from germline, CDR1 is LGHDT and CDR2 is YNNKEL (reference sequence). The CDR3 is 15 residues long. After removal of 5 bases from V and 3 bases from J, the junction contained 7 bases not matched to a gene. The CDR3 nucleotides are TGTGCCAGCAGCATCCGACTAGCAGTCTACAATGAGCAGTTCTTC. Protein sequence: CASSIRLAVYNEQFF.

In its sample, this clonotype was seen many times. The chain carries TRBV11-1 and TRBJ2-5, with D uncertain. This CDR3 is built from 13 residues. Germline V gene data show CDR1 as SGHAT and CDR2 as FQDESV (reference sequence). The V gene lost 1 base and the J gene lost 5 bases, with 8 bases spanning the gap. The CDR3, as DNA: TGTGCCAGCAGCTTAGATTTTAGCGAGACCCAGTACTTC. Translating gives CASSLDFSETQYF.

The chain uses TRBV14 and TRBJ1-4; tentatively, D is TRBD1 (5 bases). V was pared by 1 base and J by 5 bases, with 14 bases between. This CDR3 has 16 amino acids. The germline CDR1 and CDR2 sequences are SGHDN and FVKESK. The CDR3 spells CASSQGGLAGNEKLFF. The CDR3 coding sequence is TGTGCCAGCAGCCAAGGGGGACTAGCGGGGAATGAAAAACTGTTTTTT.

In regard to this clonotype: Being one base from a much bigger clone, this may be a read error. The chain links TRBV6-1 to TRBJ2-7; D is ambiguous. CDR1 MNHNS and CDR2 SASEGT come from the germline V gene. The CDR3 consists of 13 residues. The DNA for the CDR3 is TGTGCCAGCAGTCAAGCTATTGGGTACGAGCAGTACTTC. This translates into CASSQAIGYEQYF.

On this clonotype: The CDR3 does not close with the conserved phenylalanine or tryptophan, likely indicating a read error. The limits of the CDR3 on the DNA are not certain, so only TCRdb's listed CDR3 is given. The V gene is TRBV20-1, the J gene TRBJ1-4. Germline V lookup: CDR1 DFQATT, CDR2 SNEGSKA (reference sequence). The CDR3 has 8 residues if both end residues are counted. The CDR3 spells CSAAIRTS.

The chain links TRBV2 to TRBJ2-1; 8 bases line up with TRBD2. After removal of 2 bases from V and 7 bases from J, the junction contained 7 bases not matched to a gene. Germline V gives CDR1 SNHLY, CDR2 FYNNEI. This CDR3 is 15 amino acids long. CDR3 coding DNA: TGTGCCAGCAGTGAACCCGGGAGGGCGAGAAATGAGCAGTTCTTC. The encoded protein is CASSEPGRARNEQFF.

On this clonotype: Compared with germline, one end of the junction differs, possibly owing to a read error. This chain joins TRBV19 and TRBJ1-2, with 12 bases identical to TRBD1. Germline V gives CDR1 LNHDA, CDR2 SQIVND (reference sequence). The CDR3 spans 17 residues. CDR3 DNA sequence: TGTGCCAGTAGTTCCCGGGACAGGGGGCTATCGAACTATGGCTGCACCTTC. Protein: CASSSRDRGLSNYGCTF. Full variable domain (rest looked up from reference TRBV19 and TRBJ1-2): DGGITQSPKYLFRKEGQNVTLSCEQNLNHDAMYWYRQDPGQGLRLIYYSQIVNDFQKGDIAEGYSVSREKKESFPLTVTSAQKNPTAFYLCASSSRDRGLSNYGCTFGSGTRLTVV.

This clonotype was counted between two and nine times. This may be a read error: a much more frequent sequence differs by one nucleotide. This rearrangement joins TRBV6-1 to TRBJ1-6; TRBD1 agrees at 10 bases. The CDR3 has 15 residues. Trimming cost V 6 bases and J 5 bases; bases outside gene matches: 4. Germline V gene sequence: CDR1 MNHNS, CDR2 SASEGT. The DNA of the CDR3 is TGTGCCAGCAGACGGACAGGGGGAAATAATTCACCCCTCCACTTT. Protein: CASRRTGGNNSPLHF.

This clonotype showed up just a few times. The chain links TRBV6-6 to TRBJ2-3, with unresolved D. Germline assignment: CDR1 MNHNY and CDR2 SVGAGI (reference sequence). The CDR3 runs to 15 residues. V lost 6 bases, J lost 2 bases, and 15 bases lay in between. CDR3: CASSLRAVNTDTQYF. The DNA for the CDR3 is TGTGCCAGCAGCCTCCGGGCGGTAAACACAGATACGCAGTATTTT.

With respect to this clonotype: At one end, the junction sequence differs from germline, possibly due to a read error. The rearrangement joins TRBV15 to TRBJ1-1; 8 bases are shared with TRBD1. The CDR3 is made up of 15 amino acids. Germline CDR1 reads LNHNV; CDR2 reads YYDKDF (reference sequence). The CDR3, as DNA: TGTGCCACCAGCGGAGAGGACAGGGTGAACACTGAAGCTTTCTTT. Protein: CATSGEDRVNTEAFF.

Details on this clonotype: A read error may be the cause here, since a much bigger clone is one base away. The V call is TRBV6-5, the J call TRBJ2-5, with 8 bases aligning to TRBD1. V trimming: 5 bases; J trimming: 9 bases; junction bases outside the gene matches: 11. The germline V gene encodes CDR1 MNHEY and CDR2 SVGAGI. CDR3 size: 14 residues. The CDR3 region has the DNA TGTGCCAGCAGTCACCAGCTGACAGGGGAGGCCCAGTACTTC. Its translation is CASSHQLTGEAQYF.

This clonotype was observed many times. V gene TRBV6-5 combines with J gene TRBJ1-4; D is perhaps TRBD1 (5 bases). CDR3 length: 17 amino acids. Per germline, CDR1 MNHEY and CDR2 SVGAGI. V dropped 0 bases and J dropped 5 bases, with 16 bases sitting between them. CDR3: CASSYSKAGQRNEKLFF. Written as DNA, the CDR3 is TGTGCCAGCAGTTACTCGAAAGCAGGGCAAAGGAATGAAAAACTGTTTTTT.

This clonotype was picked up many times. This chain connects TRBV6-6 to TRBJ1-5; 9 positions match TRBD1. Germline CDR1 MNHNY, CDR2 SVGAGI (reference sequence). V lost 11 bases, J lost 11 bases, and 16 bases stayed unmatched. This CDR3 is built from 14 residues. CDR3 region: CAGSRDRVLGAQHF. In DNA form, the CDR3 reads TGTGCCGGATCACGGGACAGGGTGTTAGGGGCCCAGCATTTT.

The sample holds many counts of this clonotype. CDR3 amino acids: CASSFGTYGEQFF. Here the CDR3 DNA reads TGTGCCAGCAGCTTTGGGACTTATGGGGAGCAGTTCTTC. The chain carries TRBV11-2 and TRBJ2-1; possible D gene TRBD2, 6 bases. From germline, CDR1 is SGHAT and CDR2 FQNNGV. The CDR3 runs 13 residues. Deletions cut 3 bases from V and 10 bases from J, with 13 bases between. Full variable domain (remainder filled in from reference TRBV11-2 and TRBJ2-1): EAGVAQSPRYKIIEKRQSVAFWCNPISGHATLYWYQQILGQGPKLLIQFQNNGVVDDSQLPKDRFSAERLKGVDSTLKIQPAKLEDSAVYLCASSFGTYGEQFFGPGTRLTVL.

Many counts were recorded for this clonotype. The J gene is TRBJ2-1, the V gene TRBV11-2; D gene ambiguous. Trimming took 3 bases from V and 4 from J, leaving 13 bases between them. From germline, CDR1 is SGHAT and CDR2 FQNNGV. The CDR3 contains 15 residues. The CDR3 region has the DNA TGTGCCAGCAGCTTCAAATTGGAGTCGTACAATGAGCAGTTCTTC. Its protein product is CASSFKLESYNEQFF.

This clonotype was picked up a small number of times. V and J are TRBV11-2 and TRBJ1-1; D gene unclear. The germline CDR1 and CDR2 sequences are SGHAT and FQNNGV. The CDR3 has 14 residues. The ends were cut back, 5 bases at V and 3 bases at J, with 13 bases in the middle. CDR3 in amino acids: CASSRTLGDTEAFF. The CDR3 nucleotides read TGTGCCAGCAGCCGAACATTAGGAGACACTGAAGCTTTCTTT.

The genes are TRBV5-1 and TRBJ2-3; 7 nucleotides align to TRBD2. The junction had 7 bases not matched to a gene; V was cut back by 3 bases and J by 6 bases. This CDR3 is 14 amino acids long. Germline CDR1 reads SGHRS; CDR2 reads YFSETQ. The CDR3 DNA is TGCGCCAGCAGCTGGCCCCCCGGGGGGGATACGCAGTATTTT. Translating it yields CASSWPPGGDTQYF.

At least ten counts were recorded for this clonotype. The gene calls are TRBV20-1 and TRBJ2-1; 9 bases line up with TRBD1. The J segment lost 0 bases and the V segment lost 6 bases, leaving 9 bases of the junction unmatched. Germline values: CDR1 DFQATT, CDR2 SNEGSKA (reference sequence). This CDR3 is 16 amino acids long. CDR3 bases: TGCAGTGCCATGGGGACAGGGAAAAACTCCTACAATGAGCAGTTCTTC. This translates into CSAMGTGKNSYNEQFF.